This T cell receptor (beta chain) was retrieved from a study of blood T cell repertoires in COVID-19. Study in general: Collection of acute and convalescent COVID-19 samples took place in the United States, Italy and Spain.

J gave up 6 bases and V 6 bases, and 6 bases lay outside the gene matches. CDR1 is MNHEY, CDR2 SVGAGI, per germline. This CDR3 comprises 14 residues. Sequencing was performed with immunoSEQ multiplex PCR; in TCRdb, only in-frame clones are kept and a portion is missing. The sample includes about 330,000 clones, over 75% of them seen just once. V and J are TRBV6-5 and TRBJ1-5, with TRBD1 matching 9 bases. This receptor was obtained from a man younger than 45 who had recovered from COVID-19. Input material: PBMCs or T cells enriched from blood (not recorded which). CDR3 protein: CASRRRTGAQPQHF. CDR3 in DNA: TGTGCCAGCAGGCGACGGACAGGGGCTCAGCCCCAGCATTTT.